The 14 T cell receptor beta chains listed next were all sequenced from one sample in a study of human T cells and chemical hapten exposure. The template was total RNA from unfractionated whole blood. TCRdb re-called the 5' RACE reads with MiXCR, one entry per CDR3 protein. Among under 150,000 distinct CDR3 sequences, approximately 20% were seen once, and the ten largest hold 2.5% to 3.5%. The origin of the receptors is a human donor in good health.

This clonotype came up a few times. V usage is TRBV5-5 and J usage is TRBJ1-2; D is undetermined. Trimming removed 2 bases from V and 3 bases from J, with 8 bases in between. There are 13 residues in the CDR3. Germline V gene data show CDR1 as SGHKS and CDR2 as YYEKEE (reference sequence). The CDR3 DNA reads as TGTGCCAGCAGCTTTTCTGGGGACTATGGCTACACCTTC. As protein: CASSFSGDYGYTF.

This clonotype was found a few times. V gene TRBV18 combines with J gene TRBJ2-2, with D maybe TRBD2 (6 bases). The CDR3 is 19 residues long. Trimming left V 3 bases short and J 1 base short, with 21 bases between. Germline CDR1 reads KGHSH; CDR2 reads LQKENI. The chain's CDR3 is CASSPPGLGAEKNTGELFF. The CDR3 DNA is TGTGCCAGCTCACCCCCGGGACTGGGTGCGGAGAAGAACACCGGGGAGCTGTTTTTT.

A few counts support this clonotype. The rearrangement links TRBV28 to TRBJ2-6, with D tentatively TRBD2 (5 bases). The CDR3 spans 16 residues. Germline V gene sequence: CDR1 MDHEN, CDR2 SYDVKM. Deletions cut 7 bases from V and 0 bases from J, with 13 bases between. The CDR3 spells CASTPQEASGANVLTF. The CDR3 coding sequence is TGTGCCAGCACCCCGCAGGAGGCCTCTGGGGCCAACGTCCTGACTTTC. The full variable domain, in which reference TRBV28 and TRBJ2-6 provide the parts outside the CDR3, is DVKVTQSSRYLVKRTGEKVFLECVQDMDHENMFWYRQDPGLGLRLIYFSYDVKMKEKGDIPEGYSVSREKKERFSLILESASTNQTSMYLCASTPQEASGANVLTFGAGSRLTVL.

The V and J genes are TRBV28 and TRBJ2-7; 9 positions match TRBD2. In germline, CDR1 is MDHEN, CDR2 SYDVKM. The trim removed 7 bases at V and 1 base at J, leaving 11 bases unmatched. The CDR3 totals 16 residues. Here the CDR3 reads CASTPLVAGVSYEQYF. Written as DNA, the CDR3 is TGTGCCAGCACCCCACTCGTAGCGGGAGTTTCCTACGAGCAGTACTTC.

This clonotype came up a few times. The rearrangement links TRBV10-2 to TRBJ2-1; maybe TRBD1 (6 bases). The germline V gene has CDR1 WSHSY and CDR2 SAAADI. The CDR3 runs 14 residues. V lost 10 bases and J 0 bases, leaving 13 bases between the germline ends. The CDR3 DNA reads as TGCGCCACCAGGGACATTCCCTCCTACAATGAGCAGTTCTTC. This codes for CATRDIPSYNEQFF.

In this sample, this clonotype turned up a few times. The chain couples TRBV28 to TRBJ2-7; TRBD1 or TRBD2 may be the D gene (6 bases each). Germline CDR1 MDHEN, CDR2 SYDVKM. V lost 6 bases to trimming and J lost 7 bases, with 22 bases between them. This CDR3 region has 15 residues. CDR3 in amino acids: CASSPAGTRGGEQYF. CDR3 sequence (DNA): TGTGCCAGCAGCCCCGCCGGGACCAGAGGGGGGGAGCAGTACTTC.

DNA of the CDR3: TGCAGTGCTAGAGATCCCTTTACTAGCGGGAGACCCTACGAGCAGTACTTC. This codes for CSARDPFTSGRPYEQYF. This sequence joins TRBV20-1 and TRBJ2-7; 11 nucleotides match TRBD2. CDR3 length: 17 residues. Germline lookup yields CDR1 DFQATT and CDR2 SNEGSKA (reference sequence). V trimming: 0 bases; J trimming: 2 bases; junction bases outside the gene matches: 9.

The V gene is TRBV7-9, the J gene TRBJ2-3; 7 positions agree with TRBD2. J gave up 0 bases and V 3 bases, and 3 bases lay outside the gene matches. The CDR3 contains 15 residues. Germline CDR1 SEHNR, CDR2 FQNEAQ (reference sequence). DNA for the CDR3: TGTGCCAGCAGCTTGACTAGCAGTAGCACAGATACGCAGTATTTT. Protein product: CASSLTSSSTDTQYF.

J is TRBJ2-3 and V is TRBV12-3 or TRBV12-4; 13 bases align to TRBD2. This CDR3 spans 16 amino acids. With V trimmed by 5 bases and J by 4 bases, 6 bases remained unmatched. CDR3 protein: CASSPRTSGSPDTQYF. The CDR3 DNA follows: TGTGCCAGCAGTCCCAGGACTAGCGGGAGCCCAGATACGCAGTATTTT.

The chain combines TRBV27 with TRBJ2-1; 7 bases match TRBD2. Germline V gives CDR1 MNHEY, CDR2 SMNVEV (reference sequence). The V segment lost 1 base and the J segment 0 bases; nucleotides outside the gene matches: 6. The CDR3 contains 17 residues. CDR3 amino acids: CASSLFTGGSSYNEQFF. The DNA of the CDR3 is TGTGCCAGCAGTTTATTCACGGGAGGATCCTCCTACAATGAGCAGTTCTTC.

The chain combines TRBV3-1 with TRBJ1-1, with 10 bases that match TRBD1. Germline CDR1 reads LGHDT; CDR2 reads YNNKEL (reference sequence). This CDR3 is 17 amino acids long. Trimming at V came to 4 bases and at J to 2 bases, leaving 10 bases not matched to a gene. In DNA, the CDR3 is TGTGCCAGCAGCCCCCCCCGACAGGGGGCTGGTAACACTGAAGCTTTCTTT. Amino acids: CASSPPRQGAGNTEAFF.

This clonotype was seen only a few times. This chain connects TRBV11-2 to TRBJ2-1, with 12 nucleotides matching TRBD1. CDR1 and CDR2 (germline): SGHAT, FQNNGV. CDR3 length: 17 amino acids. Unmatched junction bases numbered 4, after V lost 3 bases and J lost 1 base. The CDR3 coding sequence is TGTGCCAGCAGCTTGGGACAGGGGGCATCGTCCTACAATGAGCAGTTCTTC. Translating it yields CASSLGQGASSYNEQFF. The entire variable domain, with the rest obtained from reference TRBV11-2 and TRBJ2-1, is as follows: EAGVAQSPRYKIIEKRQSVAFWCNPISGHATLYWYQQILGQGPKLLIQFQNNGVVDDSQLPKDRFSAERLKGVDSTLKIQPAKLEDSAVYLCASSLGQGASSYNEQFFGPGTRLTVL.

This clonotype was picked up a small number of times. V is TRBV29-1 and J is TRBJ1-5, with D hard to call. The V end lost 4 bases, the J end lost 6 bases, and 10 bases lay between the germline ends. This CDR3 is 12 amino acids long. The germline V gene encodes CDR1 SQVTM and CDR2 ANQGSEA. The CDR3 DNA reads TGCAGCGTTGGTGATCGGACTCAGCCCCAGCATTTT. It encodes CSVGDRTQPQHF.

The V gene is TRBV2, the J gene TRBJ1-2; 9 bases are a match to TRBD1. Trimming took 7 bases from V and 4 from J; bases not matched to a gene: 13. The CDR3 totals 16 residues. Germline CDR1 SNHLY, CDR2 FYNNEI. CDR3 residues: CASTKDRGRVAYGYTF. The DNA of the CDR3 is TGTGCCAGCACTAAGGACAGGGGTAGGGTGGCCTATGGCTACACCTTC.